Below, one T cell receptor (beta chain) is given with its context. Antigen: not known. The record originates from a study of cytomegalovirus exposure and HLA in healthy donors. PCR amplification relied on 60 Vbeta primers (plus 13 Jbeta primers). Clones were sequenced by immunoSEQ multiplex PCR, and TCRdb holds only the in-frame ones, with some missing. The sample consists of 130,000 to 150,000 clones, around 78% of them appearing once. Whole-study results and caveats: In a later analysis, donors in an Asian-associated ancestry cluster reportedly had fewer N-insertions in productive TCRs than the cohort mean.

J gave up 11 bases and V 0 bases, and 18 bases lay outside the gene matches. Germline V gives CDR1 LGHNA, CDR2 YNFKEQ. CDR3 length: 18 residues. The sequence derives from a man aged 35 to 55 in good health and CMV-seropositive. The V gene is TRBV4-2, the J gene TRBJ2-5, with 10 bases fitting TRBD2. Sequencing was performed on PBMCs. The CDR3 DNA follows: TGTGCCAGCAGCCAAGATCCCCTAGCGGGAGTAGCACCGGCGGAGCAGTACTTC. Encoded protein: CASSQDPLAGVAPAEQYF.